This is a list of T cell receptor beta chains from one sample in a study of T-cell reconstitution after alpha-beta-depleted transplantation in children. From the PCR reads, TCRdb called clonotypes with MiXCR, one entry per CDR3 protein. The table shows 260,000 or so distinct CDR3 sequences, with around 13% occurring only once. The source was PBMCs from the stem cell graft donor, collected from the stem cell graft. The receptors derive from a human donor who donated a stem cell graft to a child with acute lymphoblastic leukemia. Each CDR3 is given with its conserved first and last residue. A D gene is named only where the DNA matches it firmly. Expanded clones get a size class; other rows say once, few or many, or leave the size out.

>TRBJ2-7|many|TRBV20-1|TRBD2
TGCAGTGCTAGAGATACTAGCGGGAGTTCGGGAGTGCACTTCTACGAGCAGTACTTC
CSARDTSGSSGVHFYEQYF
>TRBJ1-6|many|TRBV28|-
TGTGCCAGCAGTTTAACCGGGTCACCCCTCCACTTT
CASSLTGSPLHF
>TRBJ2-2|few|TRBV19|TRBD1
TGTGCCAGTAGACGAGGACAGGGGGTCGGGGAGCTGTTTTTT
CASRRGQGVGELFF
>TRBJ1-5|many|TRBV20-1|-
TGCAGTGCCCCGAGATATAATAGCAATCAGCCCCAGCATTTT
CSAPRYNSNQPQHF
>TRBJ2-1|many|TRBV9|TRBD2
TGTGCCAGCAGCGTAGACGGTAGCGGGGAGAGCTCCTACAATGAGCAGTTCTTC
CASSVDGSGESSYNEQFF
>TRBJ2-1|many|TRBV20-1|TRBD2
TGCAGTGCAATGACTAGCGGGGGGCACAATGAGCAGTTCTTC
CSAMTSGGHNEQFF
>TRBJ2-1|many|TRBV5-1|TRBD2
TGCGCCAGCAGCTGGGGACTAGCGGGGATAGATGAGCAGTTCTTC
CASSWGLAGIDEQFF
>TRBJ1-5|many|TRBV12-3/TRBV12-4|-
TGTGCCAGCAGCCTGACACCGTATAGCAATCAGCCCCAGCATTTT
CASSLTPYSNQPQHF
>TRBJ2-1|-|TRBV9|-
TGTGCCAGCAGCGTAGCGACTGGGTCCGGGAATGAGCAGTTCTTC
CASSVATGSGNEQFF
>TRBJ1-4|many|TRBV7-2|-
TGTGCCAGCAGCTTAGCAGGGGGGGAAGAAAAACTGTTTTTT
CASSLAGGEEKLFF
>TRBJ1-4|-|TRBV20-1|TRBD1
TGCAGTGCGCGGCCCTCAGGGGGCTTTAATGAAAAACTGTTTTTT
CSARPSGGFNEKLFF
>TRBJ2-1|many|TRBV6-2/TRBV6-3|-
TGTGCCAGCAGTTACAGAGGATCTGAGCAGTTCTTC
CASSYRGSEQFF
>TRBJ2-7|-|TRBV9|-
TGTGCCAGCAGCGCGGGGGACCGTACCTACGAGCAGTACTTC
CASSAGDRTYEQYF
>TRBJ2-1|many|TRBV7-2|TRBD2
TGTGCCAGCAGCCAAGGGCGGGGGGGCCTCAATGAGCAGTTCTTC
CASSQGRGGLNEQFF
>TRBJ2-5|many|TRBV20-1|TRBD2
TGCAGTGCTAGGAAGCTAGCGGGGGGGCCGGAGACCCAGTACTTC
CSARKLAGGPETQYF
>TRBJ2-5|many|TRBV20-1|-
TGCAGTTTGGGCCAGGAAGAGACCCAGTACTTC
CSLGQEETQYF